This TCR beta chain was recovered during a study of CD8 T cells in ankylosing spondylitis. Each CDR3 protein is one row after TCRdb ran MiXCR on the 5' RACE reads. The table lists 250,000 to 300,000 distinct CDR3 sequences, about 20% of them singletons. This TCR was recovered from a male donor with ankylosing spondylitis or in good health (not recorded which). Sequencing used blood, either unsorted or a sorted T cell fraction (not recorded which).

The DNA for the CDR3 is TGTGCCAGCAGTTTGATGGGCACCGGGGAGCTGTTTTTT. As protein: CASSLMGTGELFF. The rearrangement uses TRBV28 and TRBJ2-2, with D unresolved. CDR1 and CDR2 from the germline V gene are MDHEN and SYDVKM. The CDR3 covers 13 residues. V was trimmed by 3 bases and J by 4 bases, leaving 6 bases between them.